This T cell receptor beta chain came from a study of blood T cell repertoires in COVID-19. The overall study: Samples representing acute and convalescent COVID-19 were sourced from the United States, Italy and Spain.

The V gene end was trimmed by 4 bases and the J gene end by 2 bases; junction bases not matched to a gene: 7. CDR1 and CDR2 from the germline V gene are LGHDT and YNNKEL (reference sequence). The CDR3 is 17 amino acids. Some clones are missing from TCRdb's copy, which holds only in-frame ones; the method was immunoSEQ multiplex PCR. The sample lists roughly 160,000 clones, over 80% occurring once. Specimen: peripheral blood. The chain carries TRBV3-1 (or the pseudogene TRBV3-2) and TRBJ2-3, with 12 bases matching TRBD1. The receptor comes from a woman in her fifties or sixties with acute or convalescent COVID-19. The CDR3 loop is CASSPSGTGGLTDTQYF. For the CDR3, the DNA is TGTGCCAGCAGCCCCTCCGGGACAGGGGGCCTCACAGATACGCAGTATTTT.